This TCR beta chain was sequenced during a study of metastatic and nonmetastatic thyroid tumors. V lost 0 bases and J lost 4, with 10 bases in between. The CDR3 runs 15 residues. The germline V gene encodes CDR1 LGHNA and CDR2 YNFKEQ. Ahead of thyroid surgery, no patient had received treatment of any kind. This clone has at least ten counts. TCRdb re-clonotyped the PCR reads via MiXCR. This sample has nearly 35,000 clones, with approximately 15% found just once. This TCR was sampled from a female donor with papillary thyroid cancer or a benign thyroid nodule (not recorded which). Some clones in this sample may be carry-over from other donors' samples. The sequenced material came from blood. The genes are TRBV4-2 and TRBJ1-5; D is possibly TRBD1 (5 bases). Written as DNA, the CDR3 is TGTGCCAGCAGCCAAGATCGGACACTAAATCAGCCCCAGCATTTT. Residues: CASSQDRTLNQPQHF.